This T cell receptor (beta chain) comes out of a study of T-cell memory formation after mild COVID-19 (dated by TCRdb to 2020 to 2022). With respect to the entire study: TCR sequence clusters from the two donors were largely donor specific. In two donors, T-cell clones that expanded and contracted after mild COVID-19 were followed by sequencing TCRalpha and TCRbeta repertoires longitudinally. The cohort was made up of two young adult volunteers, one female and one male, who were previously healthy. Study-level results and caveats: Whether the second-wave clones peaking on day 37 were SARS-CoV-2 specific was not confirmed. From day 15 to 85, contracting clones showed balanced CD4/CD8 phenotypes, whereas a second wave of clones that expanded from day 15 to 37 leaned towards CD4+. The detection of some responding clones in pre-infection memory suggests that pre-existing cross-reactive memory T cells joined the SARS-CoV-2 response. Contracting CD4+ clones appeared mostly in the CM and EM memory subsets, whereas CD8+ clones were enriched in EMRA. Only a couple of mild cases were covered in the study, and larger cohorts including severe cases with pre-infection samples were considered necessary.

This sample was sequenced with an Illumina NovaSeq 6000. TCRalpha and TCRbeta cDNA libraries were built by 5'RACE with constant-segment primers, adding sample barcodes and unique molecular identifiers. RNA was extracted from every sample with Trizol reagent. Amplification of the libraries took two PCR steps, and the second step added a second sample barcode plus Illumina TruSeq adapters. The libraries were sequenced on an Illumina NovaSeq using 2 x 150 bp paired-end reads. The study's own analysis went as follows. The reads were demultiplexed and collapsed into UMI-guided consensus sequences using migec v1.2.7. Using mixcr v2.1.11, UMI consensuses were aligned to TRA and TRB V and J templates and then assembled into clonotypes. Expanded or contracted clonotypes were those called significant by both edgeR and NoisET, with noise models trained on biological replicates. For edgeR calls, a false discovery rate-adjusted p below 0.01 and a log2 fold-change threshold of 1 were applied. As an exploratory analysis of dynamics, max-normalized trajectories of the 1000 most abundant clonotypes were examined with PCA combined with hierarchical clustering. The CD4 or CD8 phenotype of responding clones was assigned using the separately sequenced CD4+ and CD8+ repertoires. Using fastp trimming at Q25 and MiXCR clonotype assembly, TCRdb reanalyzed the public sequencing data and kept in-frame beta chains. Rows with a matching CDR3 protein are joined into one entry that keeps the most common DNA and genes. For this entry, the V and J calls and clone size follow TCRdb and not the study's own pipeline. This sample lists 550,000 to 700,000 distinct CDR3 sequences; roughly 17% were detected once. Clones ranked in the top ten supply about 8.1% of the sample.

Of note for this clonotype: Its binding antigen is unknown. Base qualities are missing; no much larger clone stands one base away.

Ficoll-Paque density gradient centrifugation was used to isolate PBMCs. The germline V gene gives CDR1 as SGHTA and CDR2 as FQGTGA. The CDR3 starts with the cysteine, ends with the phenylalanine, and has 13 residues. Just CDR3 DNA is preserved here, 39 bases in frame from base 1. V was cut back by 3 bases and J by 1 base, leaving a gap of 6 bases between them. The chain couples TRBV7-3 to TRBJ1-1, with the D gene not clear enough to name. The clonotype originates from an adult woman who had mild COVID-19 (a few samples of this study predate the infection). The sample titles of this study are shuffled in the database, so cell type and time point are left out; the donor was told from shared clones. The sequencing input was PBMCs or a T cell subset sorted from them (not recorded which). The nucleotide sequence reads as follows: TGTGCCAGCAGCTTTCTCCAGAACACTGAAGCTTTCTTT. It translates to CASSFLQNTEAFF.